Each of the 17 T cell receptor beta chains below was sequenced from the same sample in a study of Tregs in tolerant kidney transplant recipients. Produced via immunoSEQ multiplex PCR; TCRdb's table is partial and in-frame only. The profile shows 110,000 or so clones, about 90% of them singletons. This specimen consisted of CD4+ T cells from blood, obtained before the transplant. The receptor source for this set is a human donor who received a combined kidney and bone marrow transplant.

The rearrangement uses TRBV6-1 and TRBJ1-2, with 7 bases lining up with TRBD1. Trimming took 7 bases from V and 8 from J; bases not matched to a gene: 13. Germline CDR1 and CDR2: MNHNS and SASEGT. There are 14 residues in the CDR3. The CDR3 DNA reads TGTGCCAGCAAGACTGGACAGGCCTTTGGAGGCTACACCTTC. Amino acids: CASKTGQAFGGYTF.

This clone is a singleton in its sample. This chain joins TRBV5-1 and TRBJ2-1; a possible D gene is TRBD2 (6 bases). Germline CDR1 reads SGHRS; CDR2 reads YFSETQ. The V end was cut by 7 bases, the J end by 0 bases, with 14 bases between. This CDR3 is built from 15 residues. The CDR3 nucleotides are TGCGCCAGCGGAGCCGGACTATCCTCCTACAATGAGCAGTTCTTC. Translating gives CASGAGLSSYNEQFF.

The chain is built from TRBV11-2 and TRBJ2-1; TRBD2 aligns across 14 bases. V shed 4 bases, J shed 7 bases, and the junction held 6 bases outside the gene matches. The germline V gene has CDR1 SGHAT and CDR2 FQNNGV. This CDR3 region has 16 residues. The CDR3 sequence is CASSSGTSGRANEQFF. The CDR3 bases are TGTGCCAGCAGCTCTGGGACTAGCGGGAGAGCAAATGAGCAGTTCTTC.

V and J are TRBV6-5 and TRBJ2-6; D possibly corresponds to TRBD1 (6 bases). The CDR3 is 16 residues long. The ends were cut back, 4 bases at V and 3 bases at J, with 13 bases in the middle. Germline lookup yields CDR1 MNHEY and CDR2 SVGAGI. The CDR3 DNA reads TGTGCCAGCAGTTTGAACCAGGGGTTTGGGGCCAACGTCCTGACTTTC. Its translation is CASSLNQGFGANVLTF.

This clone is a singleton in its sample. This chain joins TRBV4-3 and TRBJ2-1, with D possibly TRBD2 on 5 matching bases. V was pared by 1 base and J by 3 bases, with 13 bases between. The length of the CDR3 is 16 residues. Germline CDR1 is LGHNA and CDR2 is YSLEER. CDR3 bases: TGCGCCAGCAGCCAAGGCGCAGGACTGGTCTACAATGAGCAGTTCTTC. It encodes CASSQGAGLVYNEQFF.

The V gene is TRBV5-1, the J gene TRBJ2-7; a possible D gene is TRBD2 (6 bases). Trimming removed 1 base at V and 5 bases at J, with 16 bases between. CDR1 is SGHRS and CDR2 is YFSETQ in the germline V gene. This CDR3 comprises 15 residues. CDR3: CASSLQGLGVHEQYF. The CDR3 DNA is TGCGCCAGCAGCTTGCAGGGACTTGGAGTCCACGAGCAGTACTTC.

This clone has a single count. This chain connects TRBV5-1 to TRBJ2-5; TRBD2 aligns across 12 bases. The junction had 21 bases not matched to a gene; V was cut back by 4 bases and J by 5 bases. CDR3 length: 20 residues. Germline CDR1 and CDR2: SGHRS and YFSETQ. The CDR3 bases are TGCGCCAGCAGCCCGGACGGAGGTGCTAGCGGGAGGGTAGCACGGGAGACCCAGTACTTC. Translating gives CASSPDGGASGRVARETQYF.

The V and J genes are TRBV11-3 and TRBJ2-2; D remains unclear. The V gene lost 5 bases and the J gene lost 8 bases, with 9 bases spanning the gap. Germline V lookup: CDR1 SGHNT, CDR2 YENEEA. The CDR3 consists of 12 residues. The CDR3 loop is CASSTGTGELFF. The CDR3, as DNA: TGTGCCAGCAGCACCGGTACTGGGGAGCTGTTTTTT.

In this sample, this clone turned up a few times. The gene calls are TRBV4-2 and TRBJ2-7, with 8 bases matching TRBD1. Germline loops: CDR1 LGHNA, CDR2 YNFKEQ. Trimming took 0 bases from V and 5 from J; bases not matched to a gene: 9. This CDR3 is 16 amino acids long. CDR3 residues: CASSQDPADRAHEQYF. The CDR3 DNA reads TGTGCCAGCAGCCAAGATCCGGCGGACAGGGCCCACGAGCAGTACTTC.

This rearrangement joins TRBV7-8 to TRBJ2-1, with D perhaps TRBD1 (6 bases). Germline V CDR1 and CDR2: SGHVS, FQNEAQ. V was trimmed by 3 bases and J by 8 bases, leaving 8 bases between them. This CDR3 is 12 amino acids long. The CDR3 here is CASSLGHDEQFF. The CDR3, as DNA: TGTGCCAGCAGCTTGGGACACGATGAGCAGTTCTTC.

J is TRBJ2-3 and V is TRBV6-5; 10 bases match TRBD2. This CDR3 comprises 16 residues. Trimming took 0 bases from V and 1 from J; bases not matched to a gene: 1. Germline values: CDR1 MNHEY, CDR2 SVGAGI. The CDR3 bases are TGTGCCAGCAGTTACTCGAGCGGGGGGGGCACAGATACGCAGTATTTT. Protein: CASSYSSGGGTDTQYF.

This sequence joins TRBV5-4 and TRBJ2-2; 10 bases fit TRBD1. The CDR3 extends over 15 amino acids. V shed 3 bases and J 5 bases; nucleotides not matched to a gene: 4. Germline V gene data show CDR1 as SGHNT and CDR2 as YYREEE (reference sequence). The CDR3 nucleotides read TGTGCCAGCAGCTGGGGACAGGGGCGGACCGGGGAGCTGTTTTTT. Its protein product is CASSWGQGRTGELFF.

The rearrangement uses TRBV5-1 and TRBJ2-5, with 8 bases lining up with TRBD1. The J segment lost 5 bases and the V segment lost 1 base, leaving 4 bases of the junction unmatched. CDR1 SGHRS and CDR2 YFSETQ come from the germline V gene. This CDR3 has 14 residues. CDR3 residues: CASSLTGGTETQYF. The CDR3 nucleotides are TGCGCCAGCAGCTTGACAGGGGGTACGGAGACCCAGTACTTC.

The chain links TRBV9 to TRBJ1-1; D unclear. In germline, CDR1 is SGDLS, CDR2 YYNGEE. The V and J ends lost 0 bases and 2 bases respectively, with 11 bases between them. The CDR3 length is 15 residues. In nucleotides, the CDR3 is TGTGCCAGCAGCGTAGGGCCTCAGGTAAACACTGAAGCTTTCTTT. Its translation: CASSVGPQVNTEAFF.

In its sample, this clone was seen once. V and J are TRBV6-5 and TRBJ1-1; no clear D gene. Germline assignment: CDR1 MNHEY and CDR2 SVGAGI. The CDR3 is 16 amino acids. V lost 4 bases to trimming and J lost 3 bases, with 18 bases between them. The CDR3 protein is CASSSAPVEGDTEAFF. In DNA form, the CDR3 reads TGTGCCAGCAGTTCCGCTCCTGTCGAGGGTGACACTGAAGCTTTCTTT.

The J gene is TRBJ1-4, the V gene TRBV27; D might be TRBD1 (5 bases). Germline V gene data show CDR1 as MNHEY and CDR2 as SMNVEV (reference sequence). Trimming took off 2 bases at V and 8 bases at J, with 12 bases between the two ends. The CDR3 totals 14 residues. The CDR3 sequence: CASSLMGPQEKLFF. The CDR3 DNA reads as TGTGCCAGCAGTTTAATGGGGCCGCAAGAAAAACTGTTTTTT.

The chain uses TRBV6-5 and TRBJ2-7; no firm D call. The CDR3 contains 12 residues. V dropped 6 bases and J dropped 4 bases, with 10 bases sitting between them. Germline V gene sequence: CDR1 MNHEY, CDR2 SVGAGI. CDR3 residues: CASRRHEYEQYF. The CDR3 coding sequence is TGTGCCAGCAGGAGACACGAGTACGAGCAGTACTTC.